The following is a T cell receptor (beta chain) sequence with its context. What it recognizes is unknown. PCR employed 60 Vbeta and 13 Jbeta primers. The table came from immunoSEQ multiplex PCR; TCRdb's copy has only in-frame clones and leaves some out. The profile shows about 140,000 clones, about three fifths of them singletons. This record comes from a study of cytomegalovirus exposure and HLA in healthy donors. The study, taken as a whole, reports: Within an earlier analysis, most TCR beta V segments proved productive either about 87% or about 30% of the time.

The germline V gene encodes CDR1 SQVTM and CDR2 ANQGSEA. Trimming took 6 bases from V and 5 from J; bases not matched to a gene: 3. The CDR3 contains 12 residues. Healthy people donating bone marrow made up the donors. Sequencing was performed on PBMCs. This chain joins TRBV29-1 and TRBJ2-1; 8 bases agree with TRBD1. The receptor was derived from a male donor in good health and CMV-seronegative. CDR3 in amino acids: CSVSTGDNEQFF. In DNA, the CDR3 is TGCAGCGTCTCGACAGGGGACAATGAGCAGTTCTTC.